This T cell receptor beta chain was observed in a study of identical twins. CDR1 MNHEY and CDR2 SVGAGI come from the germline V gene. The CDR3 extends over 17 amino acids. V was cut by 3 bases and J by 0 bases, with 17 bases left in between. A universal primer site was created by template switching, with the cDNA bearing unique molecular identifiers. TCRdb independently ran MiXCR on the 5' RACE reads; one entry per CDR3 protein. The sample consists of 1,800,000 or so distinct CDR3 sequences, 32% of them appearing once. General observations from the study: Cross-sectional statistical analysis, not tracking of the same donors, underpinned the conclusions. Shared out-of-frame alpha sequences (those common to twins) showed excess low generation probability.

Concerning this clonotype: Its antigen is unidentified.

Sequenced material: cord blood. The receptor was derived from a newborn girl in good health. The rearrangement uses TRBV6-5 and TRBJ2-5; D is uncertain. CDR3 sequence reads: CASSYDLPAWYQETQYF. CDR3 DNA: TGTGCCAGCAGTTATGACTTACCAGCGTGGTACCAAGAGACCCAGTACTTC.